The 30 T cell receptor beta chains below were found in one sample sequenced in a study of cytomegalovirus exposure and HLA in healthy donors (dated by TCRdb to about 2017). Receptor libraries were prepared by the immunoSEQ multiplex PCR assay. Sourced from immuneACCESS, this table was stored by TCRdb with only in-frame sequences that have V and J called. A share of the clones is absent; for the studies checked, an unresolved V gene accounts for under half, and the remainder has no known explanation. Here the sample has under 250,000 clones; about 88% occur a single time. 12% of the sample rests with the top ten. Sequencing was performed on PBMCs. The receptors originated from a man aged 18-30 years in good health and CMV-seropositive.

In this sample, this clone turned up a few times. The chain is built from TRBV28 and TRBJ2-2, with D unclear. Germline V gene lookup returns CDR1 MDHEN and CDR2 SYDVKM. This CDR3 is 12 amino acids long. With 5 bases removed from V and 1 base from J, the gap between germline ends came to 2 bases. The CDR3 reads CASSRNTGELFF. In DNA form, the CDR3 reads TGTGCCAGCAGTAGGAACACCGGGGAGCTGTTTTTT.

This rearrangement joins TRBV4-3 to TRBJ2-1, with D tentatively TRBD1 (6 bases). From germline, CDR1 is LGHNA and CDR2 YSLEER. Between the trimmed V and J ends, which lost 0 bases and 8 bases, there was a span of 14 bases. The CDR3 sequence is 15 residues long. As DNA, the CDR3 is TGCGCCAGCAGCCAAGAAGGGGGAATCTTCGATGAGCAGTTCTTC. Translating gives CASSQEGGIFDEQFF.

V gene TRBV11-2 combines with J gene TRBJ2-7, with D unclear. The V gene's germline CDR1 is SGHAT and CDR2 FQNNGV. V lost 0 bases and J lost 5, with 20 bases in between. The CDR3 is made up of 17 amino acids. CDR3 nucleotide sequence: TGTGCCAGCAGCTTAGACCCCAGTGGGTTTTTATTCGACGAGCAGTACTTC. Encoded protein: CASSLDPSGFLFDEQYF.

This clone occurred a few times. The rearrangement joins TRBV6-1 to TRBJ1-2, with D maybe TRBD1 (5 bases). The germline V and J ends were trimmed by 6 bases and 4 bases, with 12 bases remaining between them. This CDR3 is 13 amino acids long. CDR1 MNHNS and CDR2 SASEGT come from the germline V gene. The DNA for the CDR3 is TGTGCCAGCAGAGAGCTCGGGGGCTATGGCTACACCTTC. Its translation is CASRELGGYGYTF.

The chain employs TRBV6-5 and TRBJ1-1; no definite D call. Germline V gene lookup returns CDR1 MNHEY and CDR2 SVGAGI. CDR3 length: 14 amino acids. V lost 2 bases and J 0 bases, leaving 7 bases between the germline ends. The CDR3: CASSYGSMNTEAFF. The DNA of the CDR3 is TGTGCCAGCAGTTACGGGTCTATGAACACTGAAGCTTTCTTT.

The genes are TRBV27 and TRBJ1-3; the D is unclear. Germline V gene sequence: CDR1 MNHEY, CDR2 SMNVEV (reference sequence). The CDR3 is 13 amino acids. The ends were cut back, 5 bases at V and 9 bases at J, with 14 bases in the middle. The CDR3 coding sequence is TGTGCCAGCAGTGAGGCAGAAAGCGGCACCATATATTTT. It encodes CASSEAESGTIYF.

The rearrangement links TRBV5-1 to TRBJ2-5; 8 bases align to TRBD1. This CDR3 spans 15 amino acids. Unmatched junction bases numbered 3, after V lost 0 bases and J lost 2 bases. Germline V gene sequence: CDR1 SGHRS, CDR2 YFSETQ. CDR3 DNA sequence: TGCGCCAGCAGCTTGGTCGGGACAGGTCAAGAGACCCAGTACTTC. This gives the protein CASSLVGTGQETQYF.

CDR3 in DNA: TGTGCCAGCAGCTCCCGGACGGCCGGGGAGCTGTTTTTT. Protein product: CASSSRTAGELFF. This rearrangement joins TRBV7-9 to TRBJ2-2; D not resolved. This CDR3 comprises 13 residues. The V end lost 4 bases, the J end lost 6 bases, and 9 bases lay between the germline ends. CDR1 and CDR2 from the germline V gene are SEHNR and FQNEAQ (reference sequence).

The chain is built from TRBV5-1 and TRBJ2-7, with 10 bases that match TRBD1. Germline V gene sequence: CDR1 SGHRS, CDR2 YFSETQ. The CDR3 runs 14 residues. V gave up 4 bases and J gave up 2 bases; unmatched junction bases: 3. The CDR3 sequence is CASSTGTGAYEQYF. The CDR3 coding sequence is TGCGCCAGCAGCACCGGGACAGGGGCCTACGAGCAGTACTTC. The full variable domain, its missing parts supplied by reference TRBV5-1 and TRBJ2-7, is KAGVTQTPRYLIKTRGQQVTLSCSPISGHRSVSWYQQTPGQGLQFLFEYFSETQRNKGNFPGRFSGRQFSNSRSEMNVSTLELGDSALYLCASSTGTGAYEQYFGPGTRLTVT.

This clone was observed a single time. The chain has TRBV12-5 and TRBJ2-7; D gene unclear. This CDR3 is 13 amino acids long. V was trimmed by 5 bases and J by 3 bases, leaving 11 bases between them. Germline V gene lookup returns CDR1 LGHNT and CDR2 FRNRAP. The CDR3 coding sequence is TGTGCTAGTGGTCTTGGACCCGGCTACGAGCAGTACTTC. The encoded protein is CASGLGPGYEQYF.

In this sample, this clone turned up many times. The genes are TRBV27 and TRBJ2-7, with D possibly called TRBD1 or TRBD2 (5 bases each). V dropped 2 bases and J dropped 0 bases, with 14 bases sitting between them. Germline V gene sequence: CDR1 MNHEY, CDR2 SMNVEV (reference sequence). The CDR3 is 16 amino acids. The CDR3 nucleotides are TGTGCCAGCAGTTTAAGTGCCCGGGACCTCTCCTACGAGCAGTACTTC. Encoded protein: CASSLSARDLSYEQYF.

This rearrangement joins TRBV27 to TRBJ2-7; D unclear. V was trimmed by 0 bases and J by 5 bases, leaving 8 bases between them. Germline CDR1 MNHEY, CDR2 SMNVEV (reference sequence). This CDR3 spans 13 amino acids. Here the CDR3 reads CASSLSADHEQYF. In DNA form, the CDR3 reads TGTGCCAGCAGTTTATCGGCCGACCACGAGCAGTACTTC.

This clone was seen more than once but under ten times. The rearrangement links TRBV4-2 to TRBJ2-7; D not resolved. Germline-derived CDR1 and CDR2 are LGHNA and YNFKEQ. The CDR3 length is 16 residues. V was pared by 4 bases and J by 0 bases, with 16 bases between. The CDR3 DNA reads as TGTGCCAGCAGCCCCGGCCTGGCAGGAAGCTCCTACGAGCAGTACTTC. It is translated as CASSPGLAGSSYEQYF.

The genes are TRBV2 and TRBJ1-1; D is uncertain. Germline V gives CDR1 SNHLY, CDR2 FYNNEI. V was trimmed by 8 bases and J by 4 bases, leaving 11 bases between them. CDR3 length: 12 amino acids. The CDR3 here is CASGPLPTEAFF. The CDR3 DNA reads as TGTGCCAGCGGGCCCTTGCCCACTGAAGCTTTCTTT. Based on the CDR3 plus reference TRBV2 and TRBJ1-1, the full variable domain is EPEVTQTPSHQVTQMGQEVILRCVPISNHLYFYWYRQILGQKVEFLVSFYNNEISEKSEIFDDQFSVERPDGSNFTLKIRSTKLEDSAMYFCASGPLPTEAFFGQGTRLTVV.

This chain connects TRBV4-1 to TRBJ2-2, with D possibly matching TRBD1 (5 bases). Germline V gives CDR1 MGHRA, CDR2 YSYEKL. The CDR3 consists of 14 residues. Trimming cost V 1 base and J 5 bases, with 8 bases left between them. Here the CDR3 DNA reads TGCGCCAGCAGCCAAGTGGGGCGGACCGGGGAGCTGTTTTTT. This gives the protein CASSQVGRTGELFF.

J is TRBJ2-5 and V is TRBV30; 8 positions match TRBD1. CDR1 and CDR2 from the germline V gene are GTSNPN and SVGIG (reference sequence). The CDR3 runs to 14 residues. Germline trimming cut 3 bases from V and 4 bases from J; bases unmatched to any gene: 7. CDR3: CAWSPTGVGETQYF. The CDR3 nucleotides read TGTGCCTGGAGCCCGACAGGGGTCGGAGAGACCCAGTACTTC.

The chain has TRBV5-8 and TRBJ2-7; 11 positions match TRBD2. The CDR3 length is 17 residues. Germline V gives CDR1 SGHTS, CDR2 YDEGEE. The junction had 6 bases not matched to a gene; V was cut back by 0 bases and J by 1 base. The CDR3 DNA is TGTGCCAGCAGCTTGGTAGCTAGCGGGAGGTCGTCCTACGAGCAGTACTTC. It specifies CASSLVASGRSSYEQYF.

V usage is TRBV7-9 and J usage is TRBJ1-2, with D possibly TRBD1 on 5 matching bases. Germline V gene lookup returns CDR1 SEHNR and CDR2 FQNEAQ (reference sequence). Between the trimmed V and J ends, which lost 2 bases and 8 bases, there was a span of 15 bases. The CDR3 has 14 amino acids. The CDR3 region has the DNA TGTGCCAGCAGCTTACCGTGGGGGTGGTCCGGCTACACCTTC. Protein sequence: CASSLPWGWSGYTF.

DNA of the CDR3: TGTGCCAGCAGTTTTCATCACAGGGGGAACTATGGCTACACCTTC. Residues: CASSFHHRGNYGYTF. The genes are TRBV28 and TRBJ1-2; 8 bases align to TRBD1. The CDR3 runs 15 residues. Unmatched junction bases numbered 5, after V lost 3 bases and J lost 2 bases. Germline V lookup: CDR1 MDHEN, CDR2 SYDVKM.

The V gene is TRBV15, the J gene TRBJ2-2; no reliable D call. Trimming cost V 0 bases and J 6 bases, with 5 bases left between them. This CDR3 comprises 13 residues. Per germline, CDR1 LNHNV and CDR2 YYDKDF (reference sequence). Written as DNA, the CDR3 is TGTGCCACCAGCAGAGATTCTGCCGGGGAGCTGTTTTTT. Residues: CATSRDSAGELFF.

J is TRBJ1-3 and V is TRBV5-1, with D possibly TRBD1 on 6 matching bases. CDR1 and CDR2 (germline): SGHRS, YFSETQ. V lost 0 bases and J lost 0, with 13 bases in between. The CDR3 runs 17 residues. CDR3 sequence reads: CASSLGDTNPSGNTIYF. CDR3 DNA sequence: TGCGCCAGCAGCTTGGGGGACACAAACCCCTCTGGAAACACCATATATTTT.

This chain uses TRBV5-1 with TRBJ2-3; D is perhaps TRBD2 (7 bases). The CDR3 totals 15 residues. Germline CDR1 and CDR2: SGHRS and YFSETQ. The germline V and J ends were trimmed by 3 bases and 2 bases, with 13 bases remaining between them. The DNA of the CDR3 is TGCGCCAGCAGCTGGGGAGGGGGAACCACAGATACGCAGTATTTT. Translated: CASSWGGGTTDTQYF. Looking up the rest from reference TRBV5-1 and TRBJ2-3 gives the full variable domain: KAGVTQTPRYLIKTRGQQVTLSCSPISGHRSVSWYQQTPGQGLQFLFEYFSETQRNKGNFPGRFSGRQFSNSRSEMNVSTLELGDSALYLCASSWGGGTTDTQYFGPGTRLTVL.

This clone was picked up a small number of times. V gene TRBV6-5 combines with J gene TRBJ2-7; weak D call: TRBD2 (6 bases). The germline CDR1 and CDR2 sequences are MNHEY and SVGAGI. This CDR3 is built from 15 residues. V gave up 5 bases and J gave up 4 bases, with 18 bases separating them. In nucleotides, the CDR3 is TGTGCCAGCAGTCCACTCCCCCGGGAGTTTTACGAGCAGTACTTC. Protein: CASSPLPREFYEQYF.

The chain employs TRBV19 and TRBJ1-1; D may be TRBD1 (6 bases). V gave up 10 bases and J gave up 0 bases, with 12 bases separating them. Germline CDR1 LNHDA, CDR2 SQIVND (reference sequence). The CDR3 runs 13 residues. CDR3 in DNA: TGTGCCACCGGCGGACAGCTGAACACTGAAGCTTTCTTT. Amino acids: CATGGQLNTEAFF. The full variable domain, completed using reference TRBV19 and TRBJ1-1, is DGGITQSPKYLFRKEGQNVTLSCEQNLNHDAMYWYRQDPGQGLRLIYYSQIVNDFQKGDIAEGYSVSREKKESFPLTVTSAQKNPTAFYLCATGGQLNTEAFFGQGTRLTVV.

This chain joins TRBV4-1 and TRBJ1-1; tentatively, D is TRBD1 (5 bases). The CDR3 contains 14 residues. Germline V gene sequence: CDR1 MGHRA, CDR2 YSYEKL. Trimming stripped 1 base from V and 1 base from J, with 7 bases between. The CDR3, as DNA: TGCGCCAGCAGCCAAGCCGACAGGAACACTGAAGCTTTCTTT. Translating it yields CASSQADRNTEAFF.

The CDR3: CASSQRELGDTQYF. The CDR3 DNA follows: TGTGCCAGCAGCCAGAGGGAACTAGGGGATACGCAGTATTTT. The chain links TRBV7-6 to TRBJ2-3; tentative D call: TRBD2 (5 bases). Per the germline V gene, CDR1 is SGHVS and CDR2 is FNYEAQ. V shed 5 bases and J shed 6 bases, with 15 bases lying between them. This CDR3 comprises 14 residues.

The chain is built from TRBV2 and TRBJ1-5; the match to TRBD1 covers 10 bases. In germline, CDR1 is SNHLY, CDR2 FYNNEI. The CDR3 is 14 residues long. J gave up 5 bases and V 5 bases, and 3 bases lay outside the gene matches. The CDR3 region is CASSPTGGDQPQHF. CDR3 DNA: TGTGCCAGCAGTCCGACAGGGGGCGATCAGCCCCAGCATTTT. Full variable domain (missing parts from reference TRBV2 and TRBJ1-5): EPEVTQTPSHQVTQMGQEVILRCVPISNHLYFYWYRQILGQKVEFLVSFYNNEISEKSEIFDDQFSVERPDGSNFTLKIRSTKLEDSAMYFCASSPTGGDQPQHFGDGTRLSIL.

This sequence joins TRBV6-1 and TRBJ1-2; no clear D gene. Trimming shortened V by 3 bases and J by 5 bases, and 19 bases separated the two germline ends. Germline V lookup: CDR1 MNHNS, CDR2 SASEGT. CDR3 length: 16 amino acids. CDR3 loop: CASSDFGPPSSYGYTF. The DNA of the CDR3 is TGTGCCAGCAGTGACTTTGGTCCTCCCAGTTCTTATGGCTACACCTTC.

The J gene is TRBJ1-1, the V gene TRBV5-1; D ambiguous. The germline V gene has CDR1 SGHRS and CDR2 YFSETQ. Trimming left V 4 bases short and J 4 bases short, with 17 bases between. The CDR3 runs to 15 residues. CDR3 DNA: TGCGCCAGCAGCGTCGAACAGCCCTCGCGCACTGAAGCTTTCTTT. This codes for CASSVEQPSRTEAFF. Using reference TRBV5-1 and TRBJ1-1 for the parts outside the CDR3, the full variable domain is KAGVTQTPRYLIKTRGQQVTLSCSPISGHRSVSWYQQTPGQGLQFLFEYFSETQRNKGNFPGRFSGRQFSNSRSEMNVSTLELGDSALYLCASSVEQPSRTEAFFGQGTRLTVV.

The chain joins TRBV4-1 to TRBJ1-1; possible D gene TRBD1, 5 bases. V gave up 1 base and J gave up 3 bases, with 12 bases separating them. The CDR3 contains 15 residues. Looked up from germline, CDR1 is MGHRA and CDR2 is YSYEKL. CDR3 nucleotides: TGCGCCAGCAGCCAAGGGGTCCTAGGGGACACTGAAGCTTTCTTT. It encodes CASSQGVLGDTEAFF.